The T cell receptor (beta chain) described here comes from a study of blood T cell repertoires in COVID-19. Study-level information: Sites in the United States, Italy and Spain provided acute and convalescent COVID-19 samples. T cells, B-cell-depleted T cells, or PBMCs provided the cDNA or gDNA that served as material.

As processed by the authors: Amplification from reference gene primers served as the basis for estimated nucleated cell counts. Here immunoSEQ multiplex PCR was the method, and the copy in TCRdb shows in-frame clones only, minus some. For V, J and clone size, that table is used; D and trimming come from the DNA. The sample contains 60,000 to 70,000 clones, around 93% of which appear only once. This receptor was obtained from a human donor in a cohort sampled during active COVID-19. Sequenced input: peripheral blood.

CDR3 sequence (DNA): TGCGCCAGCAGCCTTCAGACAGGGTCGGGGGAGACCCAGTACTTC. Translated, it gives CASSLQTGSGETQYF. This sequence joins TRBV5-1 and TRBJ2-5; 7 bases are shared with TRBD1. Germline values: CDR1 SGHRS, CDR2 YFSETQ. CDR3 length: 15 residues. Germline trimming cut 4 bases from V and 5 bases from J; bases unmatched to any gene: 11.